This T cell receptor (beta chain) was captured in a study of blood T cell repertoires in COVID-19. On the study more broadly: Sites across the United States, Italy and Spain contributed samples from acute and convalescent COVID-19.

Trimming stripped 4 bases from V and 8 bases from J, with 12 bases between. This CDR3 has 12 amino acids. The germline V gene encodes CDR1 SGHRS and CDR2 YFSETQ. The table came from immunoSEQ multiplex PCR; TCRdb's copy has only in-frame clones and leaves some out. Here the sample spans 380,000 or so clones, about 89% being singletons. This clonotype originated in a man aged 35-49 years with acute or convalescent COVID-19. The V call is TRBV5-1, the J call TRBJ1-1; maybe TRBD1 (6 bases). What was sequenced was peripheral blood. CDR3 amino acids: CASSPNREEAFF. DNA for the CDR3: TGCGCCAGCAGCCCCAACAGGGAGGAAGCTTTCTTT.